The sequence of this TCR beta chain was determined in a study of PD-L1 blockade in urothelial cancer. In the study overall: T cells were recovered from blood samples at a median of roughly 150,000.

Germline values: CDR1 MDHEN, CDR2 SYDVKM. V was pared by 6 bases and J by 7 bases, with 11 bases of the junction left unmatched. The CDR3 is made up of 15 amino acids. This table comes from immunoSEQ multiplex PCR, and its TCRdb copy is limited to in-frame clones, with some not included. The table lists approximately 110,000 clones, around 85% of them singletons. This clone showed up just once. The specimen comprised PBMCs, sampled around atezolizumab (anti-PD-L1) treatment. The TCR originated in a man aged 50 to 59 with urothelial cancer. The chain joins TRBV28 to TRBJ1-4, with 7 bases matching TRBD1. The CDR3 protein is CASRSTGPSGEKLFF. The CDR3 nucleotides are TGTGCCAGCAGATCGACAGGGCCTTCGGGTGAAAAACTGTTTTTT.